These 25 T cell receptor beta chains were all obtained from the same sample, sequenced in a study of T-cell reconstitution after alpha-beta-depleted transplantation in children. Preparation of the TCRbeta library used unique molecular identifiers. A single record per CDR3 protein comes from TCRdb applying MiXCR to the PCR reads. The data show about 500,000 distinct CDR3 sequences, approximately 30% seen once. The sequencing used PBMCs from the stem cell graft donor, collected from the stem cell graft. The source of these receptors is a human donor who donated a stem cell graft to a child with aplastic anemia.

This clonotype has a single count. V gene TRBV5-1 combines with J gene TRBJ2-7; TRBD1 agrees at 11 bases. Germline assignment: CDR1 SGHRS and CDR2 YFSETQ. There are 15 residues in the CDR3. V was pared by 4 bases and J by 6 bases, with 9 bases of the junction left unmatched. CDR3 region: CASSRDRGESSEQYF. CDR3 DNA sequence: TGCGCCAGCAGCCGGGACAGGGGGGAAAGCTCCGAGCAGTACTTC.

The chain joins TRBV13 to TRBJ2-5; D is unclear. V was shortened by 0 bases and J by 5 bases, with 16 bases between the two germline ends. Germline assignment: CDR1 PRHDT and CDR2 FYEKMQ (reference sequence). The CDR3 is made up of 16 amino acids. CDR3 nucleotide sequence: TGTGCCAGCAGCTTAGGAGCTCCGGGTACGCGCGAGACCCAGTACTTC. It yields the protein CASSLGAPGTRETQYF.

This chain uses TRBV6-2 or TRBV6-3 with TRBJ2-1; TRBD1 aligns across 7 bases. With 8 bases clipped from V and 7 bases from J, the junction kept 8 bases outside the gene matches. The CDR3 extends over 13 amino acids. Germline V gives CDR1 MNHEY, CDR2 SVGEGT. The CDR3 sequence is CASEGQVRNEQFF. The CDR3 region has the DNA TGTGCCAGCGAAGGACAGGTTAGGAATGAGCAGTTCTTC.

V and J are TRBV6-2 or TRBV6-3 and TRBJ2-7; 7 bases align to TRBD2. The trim removed 4 bases at V and 0 bases at J, leaving 6 bases unmatched. The CDR3 is 15 amino acids. Germline CDR1 and CDR2: MNHEY and SVGEGT. CDR3 loop: CASSSAGLVSYEQYF. In nucleotides, the CDR3 is TGTGCCAGCAGTTCAGCGGGACTGGTCTCCTACGAGCAGTACTTC.

This clonotype was recorded a few times. CDR3 amino acids: CSVEASPAGTDTQYF. The CDR3 DNA reads as TGCAGCGTTGAAGCTTCCCCAGCGGGCACAGATACGCAGTATTTT. J is TRBJ2-3 and V is TRBV29-1, with D possibly matching TRBD2 (5 bases). CDR3 length: 15 amino acids. V lost 1 base and J 1 base, leaving 12 bases between the germline ends. Germline V gene sequence: CDR1 SQVTM, CDR2 ANQGSEA.

The chain employs TRBV24-1 and TRBJ2-7, with 7 positions matching TRBD2. Trimming at V came to 3 bases and at J to 0 bases, leaving 19 bases not matched to a gene. Germline V gene sequence: CDR1 KGHDR, CDR2 SFDVKD. The CDR3 runs 20 residues. In DNA, the CDR3 is TGTGCCACCAGTGATCCCTCCGGCGGGCCGTGGACTAGTGCCTCCTACGAGCAGTACGTC. Translated: CATSDPSGGPWTSASYEQYV.

V usage is TRBV10-3 and J usage is TRBJ1-1, with 8 bases lining up with TRBD1. The V gene end was trimmed by 6 bases and the J gene end by 1 base; junction bases not matched to a gene: 4. CDR3 length: 14 residues. Germline values: CDR1 ENHRY, CDR2 SYGVKD. The CDR3 reads CAIRPGTGNTEAFF. For the CDR3, the DNA is TGTGCCATCAGACCGGGGACAGGGAACACTGAAGCTTTCTTT.

This chain connects TRBV7-9 to TRBJ1-5; D gene uncertain. CDR1 SEHNR and CDR2 FQNEAQ come from the germline V gene (reference sequence). Deletions cut 1 base from V and 1 base from J, with 14 bases between. CDR3 length: 17 residues. The CDR3 sequence is CASSLDTEAWSNQPQHF. The DNA of the CDR3 is TGTGCCAGCAGCTTAGACACGGAGGCCTGGAGCAATCAGCCCCAGCATTTT.

This clonotype has a handful of counts. The J gene is TRBJ1-4, the V gene TRBV30; D perhaps matches TRBD1 (6 bases). The CDR3 is 17 amino acids. Germline assignment: CDR1 GTSNPN and CDR2 SVGIG (reference sequence). V lost 2 bases and J lost 5, with 21 bases in between. The CDR3 sequence is CAWSIGQQGGWNEKLFF. In nucleotides, the CDR3 is TGTGCCTGGAGTATCGGCCAACAGGGTGGTTGGAATGAAAAACTGTTTTTT.

The V and J genes are TRBV10-3 and TRBJ2-7, with 7 bases aligning to TRBD2. Trimming took 0 bases from V and 6 from J; bases not matched to a gene: 17. The CDR3 runs to 18 residues. Germline lookup yields CDR1 ENHRY and CDR2 SYGVKD. The CDR3 spells CAISESIWLAEPFVEQYF. In nucleotides, the CDR3 is TGTGCCATCAGTGAGTCGATTTGGCTAGCGGAGCCGTTTGTCGAGCAGTACTTC.

The chain uses TRBV9 and TRBJ1-1; tentatively, D is TRBD1 (6 bases). CDR3 length: 12 residues. The ends were cut back, 3 bases at V and 6 bases at J, with 9 bases in the middle. The germline CDR1 and CDR2 sequences are SGDLS and YYNGEE. CDR3 sequence reads: CASSETGSEAFF. The CDR3 DNA is TGTGCCAGCAGCGAGACAGGCTCTGAAGCTTTCTTT.

There are a few counts of this clonotype. CDR3 DNA: TGCAGCGTTGAACGAGGGGGCGTCAGGGAGACCCAGTACTTC. It specifies CSVERGGVRETQYF. V is TRBV29-1 and J is TRBJ2-5, with TRBD1 identical over 7 bases. CDR1 is SQVTM and CDR2 is ANQGSEA in the germline V gene. There are 14 residues in the CDR3. The V segment lost 2 bases and the J segment 5 bases; nucleotides outside the gene matches: 8. Drawing the rest from reference TRBV29-1 and TRBJ2-5, the complete variable domain is SAVISQKPSRDICQRGTSLTIQCQVDSQVTMMFWYRQQPGQSLTLIATANQGSEATYESGFVIDKFPISRPNLTFSTLTVSNMSPEDSSIYLCSVERGGVRETQYFGPGTRLLVL.

This chain connects TRBV5-1 to TRBJ1-1; D is perhaps TRBD1 (5 bases). V shed 0 bases and J shed 5 bases, with 14 bases lying between them. Looked up from germline, CDR1 is SGHRS and CDR2 is YFSETQ. The CDR3 loop spans 15 amino acids. This chain's CDR3 is CASSLVSGTRTEAFF. CDR3 coding DNA: TGCGCCAGCAGCTTGGTTTCAGGGACTCGAACTGAAGCTTTCTTT.

The rearrangement joins TRBV30 to TRBJ2-7, with TRBD1 matching over 10 bases. Germline V gives CDR1 GTSNPN, CDR2 SVGIG (reference sequence). This CDR3 is built from 14 residues. Trimming cost V 5 bases and J 5 bases; bases outside gene matches: 9. The DNA for the CDR3 is TGTGCCTGGGGACCGGGACAGGGGCTCCACGAGCAGTACTTC. It codes for CAWGPGQGLHEQYF.

In this sample, this clonotype turned up a few times. The V call is TRBV6-6, the J call TRBJ1-2, with TRBD1 as a possible D gene (6 bases). Trimming pared 6 bases from V and 8 bases from J, leaving 10 bases between. CDR3 size: 11 residues. Germline V gene sequence: CDR1 MNHNY, CDR2 SVGAGI (reference sequence). CDR3 sequence (DNA): TGTGCCAGCAGAACAGGGACCGGCTACACCTTC. It specifies CASRTGTGYTF.

The V gene is TRBV29-1, the J gene TRBJ2-1; 9 nucleotides match TRBD2. CDR1 and CDR2 (germline): SQVTM, ANQGSEA. The CDR3 totals 14 residues. With V trimmed by 3 bases and J by 2 bases, 2 bases remained unmatched. The CDR3 sequence: CSVDSSGTYNEQFF. The CDR3 bases are TGCAGCGTTGACTCTAGCGGGACCTACAATGAGCAGTTCTTC.

The genes are TRBV12-3 or TRBV12-4 and TRBJ2-3; the match to TRBD2 covers 7 bases. Trimming cost V 2 bases and J 5 bases; bases outside gene matches: 7. The CDR3 totals 15 residues. The CDR3 DNA reads as TGTGCCAGCAGTTTATTGGGCAGCGGGAAAGATACGCAGTATTTT. Protein: CASSLLGSGKDTQYF.

This clonotype occurred a few times. The chain is built from TRBV28 and TRBJ2-3; 11 positions agree with TRBD2. Germline V CDR1 and CDR2: MDHEN, SYDVKM. After removal of 7 bases from V and 3 bases from J, the junction contained 9 bases not matched to a gene. There are 16 residues in the CDR3. The CDR3 region has the DNA TGTGCCAGCACCGATATAGCGGGAGGGAAGACAGATACGCAGTATTTT. Its protein product is CASTDIAGGKTDTQYF. Looking up the rest from reference TRBV28 and TRBJ2-3 gives the full variable domain: DVKVTQSSRYLVKRTGEKVFLECVQDMDHENMFWYRQDPGLGLRLIYFSYDVKMKEKGDIPEGYSVSREKKERFSLILESASTNQTSMYLCASTDIAGGKTDTQYFGPGTRLTVL.

The chain's CDR3 is CASSSTGTIETQYF. The CDR3 DNA reads TGTGCCAGCAGTTCTACCGGGACTATAGAGACCCAGTACTTC. The V and J genes are TRBV5-6 and TRBJ2-5, with TRBD2 matching over 7 bases. Germline V lookup: CDR1 SGHDT, CDR2 YYEEEE. The CDR3 covers 14 residues. With V trimmed by 5 bases and J by 4 bases, 8 bases remained unmatched.

This clonotype was recorded a few times. This chain links TRBV12-3 or TRBV12-4 with TRBJ1-1, with 9 nucleotides matching TRBD1. This CDR3 contains 11 residues. In nucleotides, the CDR3 is TGTGGTGGGGGGACAGGGAGAGGTGCTTTCTTT. Its protein product is CGGGTGRGAFF.

The table lists this clonotype with a few counts. The chain uses TRBV13 and TRBJ1-2; D may be TRBD1 (5 bases). Germline V CDR1 and CDR2: PRHDT, FYEKMQ (reference sequence). Trimming left V 3 bases short and J 5 bases short, with 16 bases between. The CDR3 totals 15 residues. This CDR3 is CASSLENGHTYGYTF. The CDR3 nucleotides read TGTGCCAGCAGCTTGGAAAATGGACATACTTATGGCTACACCTTC.

In its sample, this clonotype was seen a few times. This chain links TRBV18 with TRBJ1-2; maybe TRBD1 (5 bases). CDR1 is KGHSH and CDR2 is LQKENI in the germline V gene. The CDR3 covers 15 residues. The V end was cut by 2 bases, the J end by 6 bases, with 16 bases between. The CDR3: CASSPGVKGADGYTF. CDR3 coding DNA: TGTGCCAGCTCACCAGGGGTGAAAGGGGCTGATGGCTACACCTTC.

There are many counts of this clonotype. This chain uses TRBV29-1 with TRBJ2-2, with D hard to call. Looked up from germline, CDR1 is SQVTM and CDR2 is ANQGSEA. Trimming cost V 5 bases and J 10 bases, with 11 bases left between them. The CDR3 sequence is 11 residues long. The DNA of the CDR3 is TGCAGCGTTAGGGCCAAGGAGGAGCTGTTTTTT. Amino acid sequence: CSVRAKEELFF.

J is TRBJ1-3 and V is TRBV5-8; D unclear. Germline CDR1 is SGHTS and CDR2 is YDEGEE. This CDR3 region has 15 residues. V gave up 4 bases and J gave up 6 bases, with 17 bases separating them. The CDR3 DNA follows: TGTGCCAGCAGCCTAACCTGGAGCCAGACAAACACCATATATTTT. Translation: CASSLTWSQTNTIYF.

The chain joins TRBV6-1 to TRBJ1-2; maybe TRBD1 (5 bases). V dropped 7 bases and J dropped 2 bases, with 17 bases sitting between them. Germline V gene lookup returns CDR1 MNHNS and CDR2 SASEGT. This CDR3 spans 15 amino acids. In DNA, the CDR3 is TGTGCCAGCACTATCACGGGACGCGGGAACTATGGCTACACCTTC. Its translation is CASTITGRGNYGYTF.